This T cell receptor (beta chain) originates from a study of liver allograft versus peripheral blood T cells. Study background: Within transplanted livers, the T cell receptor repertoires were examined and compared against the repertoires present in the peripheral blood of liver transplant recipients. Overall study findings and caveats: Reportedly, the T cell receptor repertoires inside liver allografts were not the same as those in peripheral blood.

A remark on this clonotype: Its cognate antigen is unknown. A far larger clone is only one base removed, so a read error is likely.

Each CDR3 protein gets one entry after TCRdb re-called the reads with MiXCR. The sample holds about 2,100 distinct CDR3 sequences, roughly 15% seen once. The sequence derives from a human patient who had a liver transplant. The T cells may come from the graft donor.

CDR3 bases: TGTGCCAGCAGACCGTACGGGGGGCAAGGGGAGCAGTTCTTC. It encodes CASRPYGGQGEQFF. The chain couples TRBV6-5 to TRBJ2-1; perhaps TRBD2 as D (7 bases). The CDR3 is made up of 14 amino acids. The germline gives CDR1 MNHEY, CDR2 SVGAGI. The ends were cut back, 6 bases at V and 10 bases at J, with 19 bases in the middle.